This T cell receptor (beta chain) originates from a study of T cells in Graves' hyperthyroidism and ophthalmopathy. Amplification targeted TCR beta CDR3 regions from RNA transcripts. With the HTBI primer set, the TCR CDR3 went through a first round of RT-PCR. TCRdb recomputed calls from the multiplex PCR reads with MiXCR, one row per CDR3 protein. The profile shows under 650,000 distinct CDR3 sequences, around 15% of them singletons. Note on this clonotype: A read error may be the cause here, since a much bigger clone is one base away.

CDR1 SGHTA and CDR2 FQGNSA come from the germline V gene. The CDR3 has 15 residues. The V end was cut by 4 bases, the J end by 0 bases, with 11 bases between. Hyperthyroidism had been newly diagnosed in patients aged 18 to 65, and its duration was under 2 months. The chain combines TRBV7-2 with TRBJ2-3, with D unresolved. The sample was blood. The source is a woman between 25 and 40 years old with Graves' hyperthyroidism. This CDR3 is CASSYRASSTDTQYF. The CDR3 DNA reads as TGTGCCAGCAGCTACCGGGCTTCTAGCACAGATACGCAGTATTTT.